This TCR beta chain was sequenced in a study of blood T cell repertoires in COVID-19. At the level of the study: Acute and convalescent COVID-19 specimens originated in the United States, Italy and Spain. PBMCs, B-cell-depleted T cells, or T cells were the source of the cDNA or gDNA that made up the material.

Assignment of participants to cohorts was predicated upon participant-reported clinical history. Each recovered donor of Cohort 3 presented with two negative PCRs, clearance, or symptom resolution. The table came from immunoSEQ multiplex PCR; TCRdb's copy has only in-frame clones and leaves some out. The sample holds around 480,000 clones, around 90% seen once. V lost 4 bases and J lost 7; bases outside the gene matches: 3. In germline, CDR1 is MNHEY, CDR2 SMNVEV (reference sequence). The CDR3 totals 12 residues. V usage is TRBV27 and J usage is TRBJ1-1; 7 positions agree with TRBD1. The clonotype comes from a woman under 30 who had recovered from COVID-19. Sequences were obtained from PBMCs or T cells enriched from blood (not recorded which). As DNA, the CDR3 is TGTGCCAGCAGTTCACAGGGGAGTGAAGCTTTCTTT. This gives the protein CASSSQGSEAFF.